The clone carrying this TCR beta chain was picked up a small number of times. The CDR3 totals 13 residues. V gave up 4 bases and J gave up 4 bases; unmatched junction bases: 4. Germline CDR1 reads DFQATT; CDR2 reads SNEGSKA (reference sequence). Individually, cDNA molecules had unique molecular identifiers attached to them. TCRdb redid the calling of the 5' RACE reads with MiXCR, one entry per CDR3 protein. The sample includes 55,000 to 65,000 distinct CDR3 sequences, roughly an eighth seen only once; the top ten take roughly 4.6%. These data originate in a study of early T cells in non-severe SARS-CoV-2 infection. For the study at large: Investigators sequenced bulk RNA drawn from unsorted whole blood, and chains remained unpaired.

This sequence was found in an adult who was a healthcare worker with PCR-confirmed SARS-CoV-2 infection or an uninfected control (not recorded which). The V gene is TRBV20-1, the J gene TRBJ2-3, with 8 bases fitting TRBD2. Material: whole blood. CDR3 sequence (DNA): TGCAGTGCTACGGCGGGAGGAGCAGATACGCAGTATTTT. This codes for CSATAGGADTQYF.